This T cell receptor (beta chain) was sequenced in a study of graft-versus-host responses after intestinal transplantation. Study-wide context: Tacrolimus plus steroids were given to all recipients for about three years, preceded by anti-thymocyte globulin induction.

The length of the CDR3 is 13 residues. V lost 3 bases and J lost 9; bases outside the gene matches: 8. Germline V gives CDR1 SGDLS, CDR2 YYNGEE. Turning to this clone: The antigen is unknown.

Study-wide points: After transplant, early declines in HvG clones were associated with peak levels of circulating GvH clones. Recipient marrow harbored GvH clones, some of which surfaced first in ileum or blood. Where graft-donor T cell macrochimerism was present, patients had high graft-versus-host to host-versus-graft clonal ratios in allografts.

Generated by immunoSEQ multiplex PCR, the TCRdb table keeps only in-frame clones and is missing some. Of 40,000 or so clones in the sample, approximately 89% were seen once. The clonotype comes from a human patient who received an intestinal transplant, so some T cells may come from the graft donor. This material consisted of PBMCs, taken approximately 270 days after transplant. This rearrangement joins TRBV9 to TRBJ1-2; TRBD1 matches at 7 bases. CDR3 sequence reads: CASSARGQSRYTF. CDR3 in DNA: TGTGCCAGCAGCGCGAGGGGGCAAAGTCGCTACACCTTC.